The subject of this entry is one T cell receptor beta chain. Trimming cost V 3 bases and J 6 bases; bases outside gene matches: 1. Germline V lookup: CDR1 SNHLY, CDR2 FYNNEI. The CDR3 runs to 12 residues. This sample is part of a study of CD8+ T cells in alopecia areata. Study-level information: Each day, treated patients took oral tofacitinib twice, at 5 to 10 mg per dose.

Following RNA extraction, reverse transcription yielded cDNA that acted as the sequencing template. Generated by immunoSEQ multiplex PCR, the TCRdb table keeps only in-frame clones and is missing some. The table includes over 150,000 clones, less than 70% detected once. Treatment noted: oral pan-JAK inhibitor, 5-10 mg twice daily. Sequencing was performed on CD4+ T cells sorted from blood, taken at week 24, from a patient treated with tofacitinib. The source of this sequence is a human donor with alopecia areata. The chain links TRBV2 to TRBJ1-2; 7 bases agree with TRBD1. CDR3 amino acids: CASSDRGNGYTF. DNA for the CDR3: TGTGCCAGCAGTGACAGGGGGAATGGCTACACCTTC. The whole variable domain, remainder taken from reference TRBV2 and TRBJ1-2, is EPEVTQTPSHQVTQMGQEVILRCVPISNHLYFYWYRQILGQKVEFLVSFYNNEISEKSEIFDDQFSVERPDGSNFTLKIRSTKLEDSAMYFCASSDRGNGYTFGSGTRLTVV.